This is a list of T cell receptor beta chains from one sample in a study of tumour-infiltrating T cells in Burkitt lymphoma. Some clones are missing from TCRdb's copy, which holds only in-frame ones; the method was immunoSEQ multiplex PCR. Among 1,100 to 1,500 clones listed, over 8.5% were seen once. Sequenced: tumor tissue. These TCRs come from a human donor with Burkitt lymphoma. Each CDR3 is given with its conserved first and last residue. The order of the fields is J gene, D gene, clone size, V gene, CDR3 DNA, CDR3 protein. D genes are given only for firm matches. Rows may omit the clone size; those that give it use once, few, many or a size class.

TRBJ2-6 | NA | NA | TRBV7-9 | TGTGCCAGCAGCTTAGAGTGGGGGGAGGAGAGCTCTGGGGCCAACGTCCTGACTTTC | CASSLEWGEESSGANVLTF
TRBJ1-1 | NA | NA | TRBV13 | TGTGCCAGCAGTCTAGGTGGCTCTGCCACTGAAGCTTTCTTT | CASSLGGSATEAFF
TRBJ2-4 | NA | NA | TRBV5-5 | TGTGCCAGCAGCTTGGTGGGGGGGCAGCAGTACTTC | CASSLVGGQQYF
TRBJ2-3 | TRBD2 | large | TRBV4-1 | TGCGCCAGCAGCCGGGTTCGGGCTAGCGGGGAGAGCACAGATACGCAGTATTTT | CASSRVRASGESTDTQYF
TRBJ1-2 | NA | NA | TRBV6-5 | TGTGCCAGCGGGTACTCAGATGGCTACACCTTC | CASGYSDGYTF
TRBJ1-5 | NA | few | TRBV30 | TGTGCCTGGAGTGTACTGGGATCTTCACAGCCCCAGCATTTT | CAWSVLGSSQPQHF
TRBJ2-3 | NA | NA | TRBV4-1 | TGCGCCAGCAGCCCCGAAAGTAGTTTTACGCAGTATTTT | CASSPESSFTQYF
TRBJ1-3 | NA | NA | TRBV4-1 | TGCGCCAGCAGCCTGCAGCTGGGTCCTGGAAACACCATATATTTT | CASSLQLGPGNTIYF
TRBJ1-6 | NA | few | TRBV6-6 | TGTGCCAGCAGTTACTCAGGACCCTACCGGAATTCACCCCTCCACTTT | CASSYSGPYRNSPLHF
TRBJ1-1 | NA | few | TRBV29-1 | TGCAGCGTTGAAGGGAGTTCGGAGGGAATGAACACTGAAGCGTGCTTT | CSVEGSSEGMNTEACF
TRBJ1-2 | NA | few | TRBV27 | TGTGCCAGCAGGCCCTCTCTCGGGTATGGCTACACCTTC | CASRPSLGYGYTF
TRBJ1-5 | NA | few | TRBV6-4 | TGTGCCAGCAGTCCTCAGGGTAATCAGCCCCAGCATTTT | CASSPQGNQPQHF
TRBJ2-1 | NA | NA | TRBV30 | TGTGCCTGGATTTCGAGTCGACAGTTATACAATGAGCAGTTCTTC | CAWISSRQLYNEQFF
TRBJ1-1 | NA | few | TRBV7-8 | TGTGCCAGCAGCCCCGTAGCGGGGGAAGCTTTCTTT | CASSPVAGEAFF
TRBJ1-4 | NA | NA | TRBV19 | TGTGCCAGTAGTACGGGCAGGGTTAATGAAAAACTGTTTTTT | CASSTGRVNEKLFF
TRBJ2-7 | NA | few | TRBV19 | TGTGCCAGTAGTAGCTCAGGGTCCTACGAGCAGTACTTC | CASSSSGSYEQYF
TRBJ1-5 | NA | NA | TRBV2 | TGTGCCAGCAGTGAATGGGTTTATAGCAATCAGCCCCAGCATTTT | CASSEWVYSNQPQHF
TRBJ2-7 | NA | few | TRBV29-1 | TGCAGCGTTGAAGCAGGCGGCGAGCAGTACTTC | CSVEAGGEQYF
TRBJ2-1 | TRBD1 | NA | TRBV7-9 | TGTGCCAGCAGCTTAGCAGGGACAGGGGGCGTCGAGCAGTTCTTC | CASSLAGTGGVEQFF
TRBJ2-5 | TRBD1 | few | TRBV5-1 | TGCGCCAGCAGCCCGGGACAGGGGATGGGGACCCAGTACTTC | CASSPGQGMGTQYF
TRBJ2-5 | TRBD1 | few | TRBV11-2 | TGTGCCAGCAGCTTAAGAGGGGGCAGAGAGACCCAGTACTTC | CASSLRGGRETQYF
TRBJ2-1 | NA | few | TRBV18 | TGTGCCAGCTCACCTATCGCGGACGGTACCTACAATGAGCAGTTCTTC | CASSPIADGTYNEQFF
TRBJ1-1 | NA | few | TRBV18 | TGTGCCAGCTCACCGTATCCGAGAAACACTGAAGCTTTCTTT | CASSPYPRNTEAFF
TRBJ2-1 | TRBD2 | few | TRBV11-1 | TGTGCCAGCAGCTTAAGTGGGACTAGCGGGGTGAGCTCCTACAATGAGCAGTTCTTC | CASSLSGTSGVSSYNEQFF
TRBJ2-2 | TRBD2 | few | TRBV4-1 | TGCGCCAGCAGCGCCCAGAGCGGGGGGTACACCGGGGAGCTGTTTTTT | CASSAQSGGYTGELFF